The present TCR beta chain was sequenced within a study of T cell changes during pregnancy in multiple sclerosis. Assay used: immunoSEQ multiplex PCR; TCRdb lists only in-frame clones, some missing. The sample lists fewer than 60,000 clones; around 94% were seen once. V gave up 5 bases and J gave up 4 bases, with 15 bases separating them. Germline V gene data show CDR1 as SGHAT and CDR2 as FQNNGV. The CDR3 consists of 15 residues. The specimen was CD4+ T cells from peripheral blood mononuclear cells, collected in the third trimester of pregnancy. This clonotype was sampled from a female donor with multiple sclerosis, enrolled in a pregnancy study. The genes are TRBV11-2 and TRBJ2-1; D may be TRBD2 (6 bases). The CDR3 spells CASSQWRDKYNEQFF. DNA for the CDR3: TGTGCCAGCAGCCAATGGCGGGATAAGTACAATGAGCAGTTCTTC. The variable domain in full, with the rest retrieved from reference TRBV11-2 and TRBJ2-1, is EAGVAQSPRYKIIEKRQSVAFWCNPISGHATLYWYQQILGQGPKLLIQFQNNGVVDDSQLPKDRFSAERLKGVDSTLKIQPAKLEDSAVYLCASSQWRDKYNEQFFGPGTRLTVL.